Below are 14 T cell receptor beta chains sequenced from a single sample in a study of blood T cells in healthy people across ages. Combining a sample-barcoded 5' primer with a J-beta primer mix, a second PCR ran for roughly 6 to 12 cycles. In TCRdb, the 5' RACE reads were re-called with MiXCR into one record per CDR3 protein. This sample has 1.5 million to 2 million distinct CDR3 sequences, with about 32% found just once. The material sequenced was blood. These receptors all stem from a woman between 25 and 40 years old in good health.

The rearrangement links TRBV5-1 to TRBJ2-1; D gene uncertain. This CDR3 contains 12 residues. Per germline, CDR1 SGHRS and CDR2 YFSETQ. Trimming cost V 2 bases and J 8 bases, with 8 bases left between them. The CDR3 loop reads CASSLPADEQFF. Written as DNA, the CDR3 is TGCGCCAGCAGCTTACCTGCGGATGAGCAGTTCTTC.

The chain recombines TRBV11-2 with TRBJ2-1; possible D gene TRBD1, 6 bases. With 1 base removed from V and 3 bases from J, the gap between germline ends came to 7 bases. Germline CDR1 is SGHAT and CDR2 is FQNNGV. There are 14 residues in the CDR3. CDR3 in DNA: TGTGCCAGCAGCTTAGCGGGACACTACAATGAGCAGTTCTTC. Its protein product is CASSLAGHYNEQFF.

Only a few counts were recorded for this clonotype. CDR3 in DNA: TGTGCCACCAGCAGGTCTCCAAAGAGCTCCTACGAGCAGTACTTC. Its protein is CATSRSPKSSYEQYF. The chain uses TRBV15 and TRBJ2-7; D remains unclear. Germline CDR1 and CDR2: LNHNV and YYDKDF (reference sequence). Trimming stripped 3 bases from V and 0 bases from J, with 12 bases between. This CDR3 spans 15 amino acids.

A word on this clonotype: Its ends do not fully match the called genes, so a read error is possible. The chain joins TRBV9 to TRBJ2-2; TRBD2 is a possible D gene (5 bases). Germline lookup yields CDR1 SGDLS and CDR2 YYNGEE. The CDR3 consists of 16 residues. CDR3 in DNA: TGTGCCAGCAGCCCTCATAGCAGTTTGAACACCGGGGAGCGGTTTTTT. Amino acid sequence: CASSPHSSLNTGERFF.

In this sample, this clonotype turned up a few times. The chain carries TRBV2 and TRBJ2-3, with 9 bases fitting TRBD2. The germline V gene has CDR1 SNHLY and CDR2 FYNNEI. V was pared by 2 bases and J by 0 bases, with 3 bases of the junction left unmatched. The CDR3 length is 16 residues. CDR3 bases: TGTGCCAGCAGTGAATTCCTAGCGGGGAGCACAGATACGCAGTATTTT. Translation: CASSEFLAGSTDTQYF. The variable domain in full, completed from reference TRBV2 and TRBJ2-3, reads EPEVTQTPSHQVTQMGQEVILRCVPISNHLYFYWYRQILGQKVEFLVSFYNNEISEKSEIFDDQFSVERPDGSNFTLKIRSTKLEDSAMYFCASSEFLAGSTDTQYFGPGTRLTVL.

The gene calls are TRBV20-1 and TRBJ1-5; no reliable D call. This CDR3 is 12 amino acids long. Trimming removed 3 bases at V and 6 bases at J, with 9 bases between. Germline CDR1 and CDR2: DFQATT and SNEGSKA (reference sequence). DNA of the CDR3: TGCAGTGCTAGTCTCCCCGGTCAGCCCCAGCATTTT. It encodes CSASLPGQPQHF.

This clonotype was recorded at least ten times. The rearrangement links TRBV20-1 to TRBJ2-5; 7 bases fit TRBD1. Germline loops: CDR1 DFQATT, CDR2 SNEGSKA (reference sequence). With V trimmed by 5 bases and J by 5 bases, 11 bases remained unmatched. This CDR3 comprises 14 residues. The CDR3 region is CSAQRRGSMETQYF. CDR3 nucleotides: TGCAGTGCTCAACGCAGGGGGAGTATGGAGACCCAGTACTTC.

The rearrangement uses TRBV5-5 and TRBJ2-5, with 12 nucleotides matching TRBD2. The CDR3 contains 17 residues. CDR1 SGHKS and CDR2 YYEKEE come from the germline V gene (reference sequence). The J segment lost 1 base and the V segment lost 5 bases, leaving 9 bases of the junction unmatched. CDR3 in amino acids: CASRYRLAGELQETQYF. The CDR3 DNA is TGTGCCAGCAGATACAGACTAGCGGGGGAACTCCAAGAGACCCAGTACTTC.

The rearrangement uses TRBV11-2 and TRBJ2-7, with D maybe TRBD1 (5 bases). V shed 2 bases and J shed 3 bases, with 14 bases lying between them. The CDR3 sequence is 15 residues long. CDR1 is SGHAT and CDR2 is FQNNGV in the germline V gene. CDR3 amino acids: CASSLWTGQGYEQYF. The CDR3 DNA follows: TGTGCCAGCAGCTTATGGACCGGCCAGGGCTACGAGCAGTACTTC. Full variable domain (outside the CDR3, taken from reference TRBV11-2 and TRBJ2-7): EAGVAQSPRYKIIEKRQSVAFWCNPISGHATLYWYQQILGQGPKLLIQFQNNGVVDDSQLPKDRFSAERLKGVDSTLKIQPAKLEDSAVYLCASSLWTGQGYEQYFGPGTRLTVT.

This clonotype was found a few times. The V gene is TRBV27, the J gene TRBJ2-4, with D possibly TRBD2 on 5 matching bases. The V end was cut by 2 bases, the J end by 0 bases, with 17 bases between. Germline V gene lookup returns CDR1 MNHEY and CDR2 SMNVEV (reference sequence). The CDR3 is 18 amino acids. CDR3 sequence: CASSLTKPRTSAKNIQYF. CDR3 bases: TGTGCCAGCAGTTTAACCAAGCCAAGGACTTCAGCCAAAAACATTCAGTACTTC.

The CDR3 loop reads CASTYGLAGTDTQYF. The CDR3 bases are TGTGCCAGCACTTATGGACTAGCGGGTACAGATACGCAGTATTTT. V usage is TRBV6-6 and J usage is TRBJ2-3, with TRBD2 matching 11 bases. The V segment lost 7 bases and the J segment 3 bases; nucleotides outside the gene matches: 6. In germline, CDR1 is MNHNY, CDR2 SVGAGI (reference sequence). The CDR3 is made up of 15 amino acids.

This clonotype showed up just once. The chain combines TRBV27 with TRBJ2-1, with 9 bases identical to TRBD2. Per the germline V gene, CDR1 is MNHEY and CDR2 is SMNVEV (reference sequence). The ends lost 0 bases at V and 0 bases at J; junction bases unmatched: 12. The CDR3 has 20 amino acids. CDR3 DNA sequence: TGTGCCAGCAGTTTATCTTTCGCTAGCGGGATATTGACCTCCTACAATGAGCAGTTCTTC. Protein: CASSLSFASGILTSYNEQFF.

J is TRBJ2-4 and V is TRBV5-1; TRBD1 or TRBD2 may be the D gene (5 bases each). The last part of the DNA fits TRBJ2-7 better; the J call may be wrong. CDR3 length equals 14 residues. CDR1 and CDR2 (germline): SGHRS, YFSETQ. The CDR3, as DNA: TGCGCCAGCAGCTCGCCCGGGGCAGGTTTCGAGCAGTACTTC. The encoded protein is CASSSPGAGFEQYF.

This chain links TRBV6-1 with TRBJ2-5; 7 positions match TRBD2. The CDR3 runs 15 residues. Trimming cost V 1 base and J 4 bases; bases outside gene matches: 6. CDR1 MNHNS and CDR2 SASEGT come from the germline V gene. CDR3 DNA sequence: TGTGCCAGCAGTGAAGAAGGAGGGAGGGCAGAGACCCAGTACTTC. This codes for CASSEEGGRAETQYF.